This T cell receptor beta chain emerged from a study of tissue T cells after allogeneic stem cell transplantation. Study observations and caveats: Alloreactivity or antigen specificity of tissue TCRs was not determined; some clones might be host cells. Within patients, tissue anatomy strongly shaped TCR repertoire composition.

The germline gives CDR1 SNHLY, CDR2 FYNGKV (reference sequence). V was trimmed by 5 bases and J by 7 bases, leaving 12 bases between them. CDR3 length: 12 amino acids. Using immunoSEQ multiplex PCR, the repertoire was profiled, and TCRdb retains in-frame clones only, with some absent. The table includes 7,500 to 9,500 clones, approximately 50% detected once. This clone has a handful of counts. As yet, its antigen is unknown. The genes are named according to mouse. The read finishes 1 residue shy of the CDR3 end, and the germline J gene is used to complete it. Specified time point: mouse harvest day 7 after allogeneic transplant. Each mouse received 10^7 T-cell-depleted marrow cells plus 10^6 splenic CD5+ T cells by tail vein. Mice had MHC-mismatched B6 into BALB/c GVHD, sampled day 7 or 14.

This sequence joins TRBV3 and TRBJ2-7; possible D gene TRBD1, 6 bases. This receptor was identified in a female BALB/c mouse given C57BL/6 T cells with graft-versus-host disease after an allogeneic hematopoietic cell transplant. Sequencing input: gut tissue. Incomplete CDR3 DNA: TGTGCCAGCAGCCTGACAGGTGGGGAACAGTAC. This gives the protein CASSLTGGEQY. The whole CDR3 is CASSLTGGEQYF.